What follows are 21 T cell receptor beta chains derived from one specimen sequenced in a study of blood T cell repertoires in COVID-19. Produced via immunoSEQ multiplex PCR; TCRdb's table is partial and in-frame only. The sample has about 160,000 clones; roughly 80% are singletons. Input material: peripheral blood. The receptors derive from a man aged 60 to 75 with acute or convalescent COVID-19.

J is TRBJ2-7 and V is TRBV24-1, with TRBD1 identical over 8 bases. CDR1 is KGHDR, CDR2 SFDVKD, per germline. CDR3 size: 13 residues. Losses at the gene ends were 4 bases for V and 8 bases for J; bases not matched to a gene: 6. The CDR3 nucleotides read TGTGCCACCAGTGACCGGGACAGGAGCAAGCAGTACTTC. Protein product: CATSDRDRSKQYF.

The V gene is TRBV4-2, the J gene TRBJ1-4; possibly TRBD1 for D (5 bases). The CDR3 is 15 residues long. The V end lost 0 bases, the J end lost 4 bases, and 9 bases lay between the germline ends. Germline-derived CDR1 and CDR2 are LGHNA and YNFKEQ. The chain's CDR3 is CASSQDSRVNEKLFF. CDR3 coding DNA: TGTGCCAGCAGCCAAGATAGCAGGGTTAATGAAAAACTGTTTTTT.

V is TRBV3-1 (or the pseudogene TRBV3-2) and J is TRBJ1-2; 11 bases map to TRBD1. CDR1 and CDR2 from the germline V gene are LGHDT and YNNKEL (reference sequence). After removal of 4 bases from V and 2 bases from J, the junction contained 3 bases not matched to a gene. The CDR3 covers 15 residues. The CDR3 DNA reads TGTGCCAGCAGCCTCGGGACAGGGGGAAACTATGGCTACACCTTC. Translated: CASSLGTGGNYGYTF.

This clone was observed once. The CDR3 DNA reads as TGTGCCTGGAGTGTACTAGGGGGCGAGGCTAATGAAAAACTGTTTTTT. Translating it yields CAWSVLGGEANEKLFF. The chain recombines TRBV30 with TRBJ1-4; 7 bases align to TRBD1. Losses at the gene ends were 0 bases for V and 3 bases for J; bases not matched to a gene: 7. The germline V gene has CDR1 GTSNPN and CDR2 SVGIG (reference sequence). CDR3 length: 16 residues.

The rearrangement uses TRBV19 and TRBJ1-5; D is uncertain. Germline V gene data show CDR1 as LNHDA and CDR2 as SQIVND (reference sequence). The CDR3 runs 14 residues. V was trimmed by 6 bases and J by 2 bases, leaving 11 bases between them. CDR3 in amino acids: CASSTKSGNQPQHF. The CDR3 DNA follows: TGTGCCAGTAGCACTAAAAGCGGCAATCAGCCCCAGCATTTT. Drawing the rest from reference TRBV19 and TRBJ1-5, the complete variable domain is DGGITQSPKYLFRKEGQNVTLSCEQNLNHDAMYWYRQDPGQGLRLIYYSQIVNDFQKGDIAEGYSVSREKKESFPLTVTSAQKNPTAFYLCASSTKSGNQPQHFGDGTRLSIL.

The V and J genes are TRBV5-8 and TRBJ1-1; 10 bases agree with TRBD1. Per the germline V gene, CDR1 is SGHTS and CDR2 is YDEGEE. The CDR3 is 15 amino acids. With 0 bases clipped from V and 4 bases from J, the junction kept 3 bases outside the gene matches. The CDR3 reads CASSLADRGGTEAFF. Written as DNA, the CDR3 is TGTGCCAGCAGCTTGGCGGACAGGGGGGGCACTGAAGCTTTCTTT.

The V gene is TRBV9, the J gene TRBJ2-1; D not certain. The CDR3 extends over 12 amino acids. V shed 3 bases and J shed 6 bases, with 7 bases lying between them. The V gene's germline CDR1 is SGDLS and CDR2 YYNGEE. In nucleotides, the CDR3 is TGTGCCAGCAGCGCAGAAGTCAATGAGCAGTTCTTC. This encodes CASSAEVNEQFF.

CDR3 bases: TGTGCCAGCAGCTTGGGGGACAGTTATGTCATTTCTGGAAACACCATATATTTT. It codes for CASSLGDSYVISGNTIYF. The V and J genes are TRBV5-5 and TRBJ1-3; 7 bases are a match to TRBD1. CDR1 and CDR2 (germline): SGHKS, YYEKEE (reference sequence). With V trimmed by 0 bases and J by 1 base, 10 bases remained unmatched. The CDR3 consists of 18 residues.

The chain joins TRBV7-2 to TRBJ2-3; perhaps TRBD2 as D (6 bases). V shed 5 bases and J shed 2 bases, with 23 bases lying between them. The CDR3 consists of 18 residues. Germline-derived CDR1 and CDR2 are SGHTA and FQGNSA. CDR3 protein: CASSLKGVGGELTDTQYF. As DNA, the CDR3 is TGTGCCAGCAGCCTCAAGGGAGTGGGCGGGGAGCTCACAGATACGCAGTATTTT.

This clone was counted a single time. The J gene is TRBJ2-5, the V gene TRBV15; 8 bases fit TRBD1. V lost 4 bases to trimming and J lost 6 bases; unmatched junction nucleotides: 10. Germline CDR1 and CDR2: LNHNV and YYDKDF (reference sequence). The CDR3 totals 15 residues. CDR3 DNA sequence: TGTGCCACCAGCAAAACCCGACAGGGGCGAAAGACCCAGTACTTC. Protein product: CATSKTRQGRKTQYF.

This clone has a single count. The chain couples TRBV19 to TRBJ1-2; tentatively, D is TRBD1 (6 bases). The CDR3 is made up of 13 amino acids. In germline, CDR1 is LNHDA, CDR2 SQIVND (reference sequence). Between the trimmed V and J ends, which lost 6 bases and 4 bases, there was a span of 12 bases. CDR3 sequence: CASSVQGSYGYTF. CDR3 in DNA: TGTGCCAGTAGCGTTCAGGGGAGCTATGGCTACACCTTC.

CDR3 DNA sequence: TGTGCCAGCAGCGATACTAGCGGGGGGTCAGGGGATACGCAGTATTTT. It is translated as CASSDTSGGSGDTQYF. The chain is built from TRBV9 and TRBJ2-3; TRBD2 matches 12 bases. The CDR3 has 16 residues. With 3 bases clipped from V and 6 bases from J, the junction kept 8 bases outside the gene matches. Looked up from germline, CDR1 is SGDLS and CDR2 is YYNGEE.

This chain links TRBV7-2 with TRBJ2-7; 9 bases are shared with TRBD2. This CDR3 comprises 17 residues. Per germline, CDR1 SGHTA and CDR2 FQGNSA. V dropped 5 bases and J dropped 1; count of bases not matched to a gene: 12. The CDR3 region has the DNA TGTGCCAGCAGCCCCGGAGCGGGGGGATTCGTGTCCTACGAGCAGTACTTC. Encoded protein: CASSPGAGGFVSYEQYF. Using reference TRBV7-2 and TRBJ2-7 for the parts outside the CDR3, the full variable domain is GAGVSQSPSNKVTEKGKDVELRCDPISGHTALYWYRQSLGQGLEFLIYFQGNSAPDKSGLPSDRFSAERTGGSVSTLTIQRTQQEDSAVYLCASSPGAGGFVSYEQYFGPGTRLTVT.

The chain combines TRBV7-9 with TRBJ1-2; perhaps TRBD1 as D (6 bases). CDR3 size: 17 residues. Trimming stripped 1 base from V and 0 bases from J, with 15 bases between. Germline-derived CDR1 and CDR2 are SEHNR and FQNEAQ (reference sequence). Written as DNA, the CDR3 is TGTGCCAGCAGCTTAGTGGGGACCGGGACAACTAACTATGGCTACACCTTC. Its translation is CASSLVGTGTTNYGYTF.

This clone has a single count. The chain is built from TRBV5-6 and TRBJ2-5; 7 bases are a match to TRBD1. The V and J ends lost 5 bases and 5 bases, in that order; junction bases with no gene match: 9. Germline V gives CDR1 SGHDT, CDR2 YYEEEE. The CDR3 is made up of 14 amino acids. CDR3 protein: CASSIQGSGETQYF. CDR3 nucleotide sequence: TGTGCCAGCAGTATACAGGGGAGTGGGGAGACCCAGTACTTC. Using reference TRBV5-6 and TRBJ2-5 for the parts outside the CDR3, the full variable domain is DAGVTQSPTHLIKTRGQQVTLRCSPKSGHDTVSWYQQALGQGPQFIFQYYEEEERQRGNFPDRFSGHQFPNYSSELNVNALLLGDSALYLCASSIQGSGETQYFGPGTRLLVL.

The chain carries TRBV27 and TRBJ2-3, with TRBD2 identical over 9 bases. With V trimmed by 3 bases and J by 0 bases, 7 bases remained unmatched. Germline CDR1 is MNHEY and CDR2 is SMNVEV (reference sequence). CDR3 length: 17 amino acids. CDR3: CASSFSRLAASTDTQYF. The CDR3 DNA is TGTGCCAGCAGTTTTTCGCGACTAGCGGCAAGCACAGATACGCAGTATTTT.

The J gene is TRBJ2-3, the V gene TRBV10-2; 7 positions match TRBD2. V shed 0 bases, J shed 1 base, and the junction held 4 bases outside the gene matches. The CDR3 extends over 16 amino acids. From germline, CDR1 is WSHSY and CDR2 SAAADI. The CDR3 nucleotides read TGCGCCAGCAGTGAGTCGGGGGGAGGGGGCACAGATACGCAGTATTTT. It yields the protein CASSESGGGGTDTQYF.

The V and J genes are TRBV12-3 or TRBV12-4 and TRBJ2-1, with D possibly being TRBD1 (5 bases). This CDR3 region has 13 residues. V was cut by 5 bases and J by 7 bases, with 12 bases left in between. The CDR3 loop is CASSQAGFNEQFF. The CDR3 nucleotides read TGTGCCAGCAGTCAGGCAGGGTTTAATGAGCAGTTCTTC.

The chain links TRBV6-5 to TRBJ1-6; 7 nucleotides line up with TRBD1. After removal of 10 bases from V and 5 bases from J, the junction contained 8 bases not matched to a gene. This CDR3 region has 14 residues. Germline V gene data show CDR1 as MNHEY and CDR2 as SVGAGI. The DNA of the CDR3 is TGTGCCACCAGGGGGACACCGGATAATTCACCCCTCCACTTT. Translated, it gives CATRGTPDNSPLHF.

This clone was found a few times. V and J are TRBV5-1 and TRBJ1-2, with D perhaps matching TRBD1 (5 bases). V lost 6 bases and J 6 bases, leaving 9 bases between the germline ends. Germline values: CDR1 SGHRS, CDR2 YFSETQ. This CDR3 comprises 11 residues. The chain's CDR3 is CASTQGHGYTF. CDR3 bases: TGCGCCAGCACGCAGGGCCATGGCTACACCTTC.

This clone was found a few times. The rearrangement uses TRBV7-9 and TRBJ2-1; 10 nucleotides line up with TRBD1. V lost 1 base, J lost 7 bases, and 4 bases stayed unmatched. Germline V gene sequence: CDR1 SEHNR, CDR2 FQNEAQ (reference sequence). The CDR3 runs to 15 residues. CDR3 sequence reads: CASSLGQGAWNEQFF. The CDR3 DNA follows: TGTGCCAGCAGCTTAGGACAGGGGGCGTGGAATGAGCAGTTCTTC. The whole variable domain, filled in from reference TRBV7-9 and TRBJ2-1, reads DTGVSQNPRHKITKRGQNVTFRCDPISEHNRLYWYRQTLGQGPEFLTYFQNEAQLEKSRLLSDRFSAERPKGSFSTLEIQRTEQGDSAMYLCASSLGQGAWNEQFFGPGTRLTVL.